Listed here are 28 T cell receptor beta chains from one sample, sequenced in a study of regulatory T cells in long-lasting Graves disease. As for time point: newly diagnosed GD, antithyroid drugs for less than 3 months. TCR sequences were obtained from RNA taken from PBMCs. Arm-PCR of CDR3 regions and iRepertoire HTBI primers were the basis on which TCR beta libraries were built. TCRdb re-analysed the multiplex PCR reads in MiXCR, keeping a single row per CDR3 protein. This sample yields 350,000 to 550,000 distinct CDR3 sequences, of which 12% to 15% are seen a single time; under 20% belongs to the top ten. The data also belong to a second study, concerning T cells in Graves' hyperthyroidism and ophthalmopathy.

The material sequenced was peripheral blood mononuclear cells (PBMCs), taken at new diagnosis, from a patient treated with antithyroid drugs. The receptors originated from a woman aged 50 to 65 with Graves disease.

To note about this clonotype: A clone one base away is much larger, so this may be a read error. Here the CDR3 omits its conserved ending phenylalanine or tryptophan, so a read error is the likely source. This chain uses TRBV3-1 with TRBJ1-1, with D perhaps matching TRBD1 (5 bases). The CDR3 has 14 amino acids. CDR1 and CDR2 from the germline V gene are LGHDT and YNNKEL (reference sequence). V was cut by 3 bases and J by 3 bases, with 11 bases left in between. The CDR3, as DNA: TGTGCCAGCAGCCATCGGGACTCCTACACTGAAGCTTTCCTT. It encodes CASSHRDSYTEAFL.

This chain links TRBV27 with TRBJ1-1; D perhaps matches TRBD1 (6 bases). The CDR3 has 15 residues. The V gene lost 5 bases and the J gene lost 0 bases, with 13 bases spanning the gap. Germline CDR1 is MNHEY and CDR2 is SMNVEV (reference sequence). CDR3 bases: TGTGCCAGCAGTCCCTCGACAGGATTGAACACTGAAGCTTTCTTT. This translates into CASSPSTGLNTEAFF.

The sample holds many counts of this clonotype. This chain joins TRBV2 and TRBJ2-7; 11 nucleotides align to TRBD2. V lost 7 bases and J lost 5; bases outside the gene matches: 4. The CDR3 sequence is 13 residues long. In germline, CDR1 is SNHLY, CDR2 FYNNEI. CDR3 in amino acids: CASNLAGGHEQYF. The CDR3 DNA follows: TGTGCCAGCAACCTAGCGGGAGGTCACGAGCAGTACTTC.

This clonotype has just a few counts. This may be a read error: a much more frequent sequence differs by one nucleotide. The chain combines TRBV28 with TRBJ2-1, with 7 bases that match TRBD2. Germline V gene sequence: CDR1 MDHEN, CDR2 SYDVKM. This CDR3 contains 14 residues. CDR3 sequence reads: CACSGLVVYNEQFF. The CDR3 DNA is TGTGCCTGCAGTGGACTAGTGGTCTACAATGAGCAGTTCTTC.

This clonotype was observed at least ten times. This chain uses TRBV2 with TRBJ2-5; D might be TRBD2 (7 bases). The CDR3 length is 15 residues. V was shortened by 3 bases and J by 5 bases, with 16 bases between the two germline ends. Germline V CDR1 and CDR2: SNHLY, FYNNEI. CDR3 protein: CASSDGGALAETQYF. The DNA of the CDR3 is TGTGCCAGCAGTGATGGGGGGGCGTTGGCGGAGACCCAGTACTTC.

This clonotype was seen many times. CDR3: CASSQDPRGTQYF. CDR3 bases: TGTGCCAGCAGCCAAGATCCGAGGGGGACCCAGTACTTC. The genes are TRBV14 and TRBJ2-5; D is possibly TRBD1 or TRBD2 (5 bases each). The germline V gene encodes CDR1 SGHDN and CDR2 FVKESK. The CDR3 has 13 amino acids. Trimming pared 0 bases from V and 7 bases from J, leaving 9 bases between.

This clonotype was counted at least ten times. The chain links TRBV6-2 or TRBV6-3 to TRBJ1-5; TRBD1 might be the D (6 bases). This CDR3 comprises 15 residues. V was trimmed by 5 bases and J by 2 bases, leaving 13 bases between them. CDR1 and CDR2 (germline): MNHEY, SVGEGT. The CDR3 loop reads CASSVVAGGNQPQHF. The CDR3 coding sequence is TGTGCCAGCAGTGTGGTGGCAGGGGGCAATCAGCCCCAGCATTTT.

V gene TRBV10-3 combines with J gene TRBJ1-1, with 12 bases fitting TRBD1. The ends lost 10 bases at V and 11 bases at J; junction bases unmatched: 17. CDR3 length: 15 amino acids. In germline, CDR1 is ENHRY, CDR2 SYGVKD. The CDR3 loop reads CATGQGAVKSSVAFF. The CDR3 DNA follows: TGTGCCACGGGACAGGGGGCGGTCAAGTCCTCGGTGGCTTTCTTT.

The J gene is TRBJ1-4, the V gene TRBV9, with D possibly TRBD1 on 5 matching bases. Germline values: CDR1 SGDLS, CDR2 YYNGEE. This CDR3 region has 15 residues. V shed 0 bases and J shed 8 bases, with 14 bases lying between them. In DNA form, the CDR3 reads TGTGCCAGCAGCGTAGATGAGGGGTCGAGGGAAAAACTGTTTTTT. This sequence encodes CASSVDEGSREKLFF.

Here the CDR3 reads CASSPGMGLDYGYTF. CDR3 nucleotide sequence: TGTGCCAGCAGCCCCGGGATGGGGCTCGACTATGGCTACACCTTC. The V gene is TRBV5-4, the J gene TRBJ1-2, with D perhaps TRBD1 (5 bases). V lost 4 bases and J 3 bases, leaving 16 bases between the germline ends. This CDR3 region has 15 residues. From germline, CDR1 is SGHNT and CDR2 YYREEE (reference sequence).

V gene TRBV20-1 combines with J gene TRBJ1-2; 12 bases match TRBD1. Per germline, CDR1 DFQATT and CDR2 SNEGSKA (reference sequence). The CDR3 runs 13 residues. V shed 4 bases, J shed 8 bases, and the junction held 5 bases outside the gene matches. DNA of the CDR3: TGCAGTGCTATGGGACAGGGGGCGCGCGGCTACACCTTC. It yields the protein CSAMGQGARGYTF.

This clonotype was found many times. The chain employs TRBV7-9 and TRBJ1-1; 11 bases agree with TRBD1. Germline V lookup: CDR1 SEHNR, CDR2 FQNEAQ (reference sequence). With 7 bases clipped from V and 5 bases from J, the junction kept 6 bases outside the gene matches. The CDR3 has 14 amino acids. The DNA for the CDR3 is TGTGCCAGCATCTCGGGACAGGGGGTTACTGAAGCTTTCTTT. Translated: CASISGQGVTEAFF.

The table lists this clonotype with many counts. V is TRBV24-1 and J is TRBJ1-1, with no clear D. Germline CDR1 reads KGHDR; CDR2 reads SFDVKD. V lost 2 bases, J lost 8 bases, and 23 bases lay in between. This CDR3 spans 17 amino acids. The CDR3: CATSDSAFQGSPREAFF. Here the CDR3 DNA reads TGTGCCACCAGTGATTCCGCCTTCCAAGGGTCCCCAAGGGAAGCTTTCTTT.

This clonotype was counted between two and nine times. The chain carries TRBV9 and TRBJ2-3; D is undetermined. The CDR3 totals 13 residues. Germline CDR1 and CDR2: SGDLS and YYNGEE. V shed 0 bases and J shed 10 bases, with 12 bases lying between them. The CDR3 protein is CASSVGSTRAQYF. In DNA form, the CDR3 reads TGTGCCAGCAGCGTAGGCTCGACCCGGGCGCAGTATTTT.

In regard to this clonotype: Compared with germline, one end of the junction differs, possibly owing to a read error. Here the CDR3 DNA reads TGTGTCAGCAGCTTGGATGGAGGGTTCATGAACACTGAAGCTTTCTTT. Protein sequence: CVSSLDGGFMNTEAFF. V usage is TRBV7-9 and J usage is TRBJ1-1, with D uncertain. Looked up from germline, CDR1 is SEHNR and CDR2 is FQNEAQ (reference sequence). The CDR3 is 16 residues long.

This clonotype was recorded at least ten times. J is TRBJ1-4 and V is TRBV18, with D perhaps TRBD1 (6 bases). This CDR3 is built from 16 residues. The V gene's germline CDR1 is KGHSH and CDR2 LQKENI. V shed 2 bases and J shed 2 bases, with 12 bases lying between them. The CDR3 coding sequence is TGTGCCAGCTCACCAGGGCAGGGGTCGACTAATGAAAAACTGTTTTTT. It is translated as CASSPGQGSTNEKLFF.

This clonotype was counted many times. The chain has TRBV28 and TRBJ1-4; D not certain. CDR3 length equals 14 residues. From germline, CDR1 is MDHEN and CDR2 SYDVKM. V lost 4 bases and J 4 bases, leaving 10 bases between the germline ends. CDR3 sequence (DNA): TGTGCCAGCAGTTCGCCCGGTTTTAATGAAAAACTGTTTTTT. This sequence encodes CASSSPGFNEKLFF.

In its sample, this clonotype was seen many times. The CDR3 here is CASSPRDRGTDTQYF. The CDR3 DNA reads as TGTGCCAGCTCACCCCGGGACAGGGGGACAGATACGCAGTATTTT. This chain joins TRBV18 and TRBJ2-3, with TRBD1 identical over 11 bases. The germline gives CDR1 KGHSH, CDR2 LQKENI. The CDR3 consists of 15 residues. V gave up 3 bases and J gave up 3 bases; unmatched junction bases: 2.

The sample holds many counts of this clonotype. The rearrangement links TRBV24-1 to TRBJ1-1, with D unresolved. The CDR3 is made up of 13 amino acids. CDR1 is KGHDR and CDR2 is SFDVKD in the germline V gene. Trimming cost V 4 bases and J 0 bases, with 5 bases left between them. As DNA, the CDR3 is TGTGCCACCAGTGAGTCGGTGAACACTGAAGCTTTCTTT. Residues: CATSESVNTEAFF.

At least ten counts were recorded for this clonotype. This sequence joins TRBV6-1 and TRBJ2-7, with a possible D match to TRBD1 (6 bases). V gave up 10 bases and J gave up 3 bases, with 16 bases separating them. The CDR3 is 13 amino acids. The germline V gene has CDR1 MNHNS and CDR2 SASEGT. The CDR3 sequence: CATQEWTDYEQYF. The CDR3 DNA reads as TGTGCCACCCAAGAGTGGACAGACTACGAGCAGTACTTC.

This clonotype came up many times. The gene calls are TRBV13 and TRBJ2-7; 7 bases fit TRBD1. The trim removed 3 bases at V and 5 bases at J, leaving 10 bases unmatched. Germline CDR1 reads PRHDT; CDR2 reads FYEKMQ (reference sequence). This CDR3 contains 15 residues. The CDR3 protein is CASSFGGRGGNEQYF. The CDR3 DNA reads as TGTGCCAGCAGCTTTGGTGGGAGAGGGGGCAACGAGCAGTACTTC.

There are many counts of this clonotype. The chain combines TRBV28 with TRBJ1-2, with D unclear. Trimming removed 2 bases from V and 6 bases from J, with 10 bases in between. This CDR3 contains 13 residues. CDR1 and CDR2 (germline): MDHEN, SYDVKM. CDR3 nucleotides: TGTGCCAGCAGTTTAGCGGAGAGACATGGCTACACCTTC. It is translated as CASSLAERHGYTF.

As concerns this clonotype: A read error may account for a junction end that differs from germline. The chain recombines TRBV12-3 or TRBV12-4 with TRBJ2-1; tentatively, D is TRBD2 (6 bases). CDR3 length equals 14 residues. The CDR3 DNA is TGTGCCAGCAGTTTAGGGACTATCTACAATGAGCAGCTCTTC. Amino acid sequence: CASSLGTIYNEQLF.

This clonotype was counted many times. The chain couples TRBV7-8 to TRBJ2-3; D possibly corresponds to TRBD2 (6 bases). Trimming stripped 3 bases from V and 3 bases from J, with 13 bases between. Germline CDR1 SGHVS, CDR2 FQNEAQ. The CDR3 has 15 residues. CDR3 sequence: CASSFQLAKTDTQYF. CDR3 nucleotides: TGTGCCAGCAGCTTCCAGCTAGCGAAGACAGATACGCAGTATTTT.

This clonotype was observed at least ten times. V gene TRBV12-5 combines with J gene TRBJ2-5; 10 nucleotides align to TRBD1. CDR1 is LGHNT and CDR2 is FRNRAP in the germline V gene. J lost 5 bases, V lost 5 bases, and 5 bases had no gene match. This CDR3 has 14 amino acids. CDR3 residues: CASGPDRGLETQYF. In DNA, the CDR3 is TGTGCTAGTGGTCCTGACAGGGGGCTGGAGACCCAGTACTTC.

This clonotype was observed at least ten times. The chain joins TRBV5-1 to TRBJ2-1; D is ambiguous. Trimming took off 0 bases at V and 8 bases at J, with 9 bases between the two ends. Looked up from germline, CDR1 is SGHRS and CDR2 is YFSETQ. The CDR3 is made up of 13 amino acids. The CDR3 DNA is TGCGCCAGCAGCTTGGAAGAGGTCGATGAGCAGTTCTTC. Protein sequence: CASSLEEVDEQFF.

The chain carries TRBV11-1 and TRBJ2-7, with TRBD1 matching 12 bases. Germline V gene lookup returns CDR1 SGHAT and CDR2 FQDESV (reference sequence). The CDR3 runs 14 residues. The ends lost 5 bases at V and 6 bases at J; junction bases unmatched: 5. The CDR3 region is CASSAGTGGSEQYF. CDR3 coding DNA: TGTGCCAGCAGCGCCGGGACAGGGGGCTCCGAGCAGTACTTC.

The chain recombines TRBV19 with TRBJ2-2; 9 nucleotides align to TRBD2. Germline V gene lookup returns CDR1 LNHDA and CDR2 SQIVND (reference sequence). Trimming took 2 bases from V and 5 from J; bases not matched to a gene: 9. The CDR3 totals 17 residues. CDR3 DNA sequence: TGTGCCAGTAGTATATGGCGTAGCGGGAGTGGAACCGGGGAGCTGTTTTTT. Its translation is CASSIWRSGSGTGELFF.